This TCR beta chain was recorded in a study of cytomegalovirus exposure and HLA in healthy donors. The PCR had 60 Vbeta and 13 Jbeta primers. Sequenced by immunoSEQ multiplex PCR; TCRdb stores in-frame clones only, minus some. The table includes around 180,000 clones, approximately 84% detected once. A word on this clone: Its specificity is unknown.

The V gene end was trimmed by 5 bases and the J gene end by 5 bases; junction bases not matched to a gene: 6. The germline V gene has CDR1 SGHNT and CDR2 YYREEE (reference sequence). There are 14 residues in the CDR3. Study-level findings and limits: A link between a missense DCLRE1C variant and TCR beta V- and J-gene trimming emerged from a later analysis.

The material sequenced was PBMCs. This TCR derives from a girl aged 10-17 years in good health and CMV-seropositive. The chain carries TRBV5-4 and TRBJ1-1; 10 positions agree with TRBD1. Here the CDR3 reads CASSPDRGRTEAFF. CDR3 nucleotide sequence: TGTGCCAGCAGTCCGGACAGGGGGAGAACTGAAGCTTTCTTT.